These 5 T cell receptor beta chains were sequenced from one sample in a study of T cells in Graves' hyperthyroidism and ophthalmopathy. The source material, RNA transcripts, was used to amplify TCR beta CDR3 regions. Primed by the HTBI set, a first-round RT-PCR was run on the TCR CDR3. TCRdb redid the calling of the multiplex PCR reads with MiXCR, one entry per CDR3 protein. This table holds 500,000 or so distinct CDR3 sequences, under 20% found once. The sequencing input was blood. These TCRs come from a woman between 18 and 29 years old with Graves' ophthalmopathy.

Regarding this clonotype: Just one base apart from a much larger clone, this may be a read error. The CDR3 here is CSVGDTYNEQFF. Written as DNA, the CDR3 is TGCAGCGTTGGAGATACTTACAATGAGCAGTTCTTC. J is TRBJ2-1 and V is TRBV29-1; D unclear. The CDR3 sequence is 12 residues long. CDR1 SQVTM and CDR2 ANQGSEA come from the germline V gene. Trimming removed 4 bases from V and 4 bases from J, with 8 bases in between.

This clonotype was counted at least ten times. As DNA, the CDR3 is TGTGCCAGCAGCTCCCCCACAGATACGCAGTATTTT. Its translation is CASSSPTDTQYF. This chain links TRBV13 with TRBJ2-3; no firm D call. Trimming left V 4 bases short and J 2 bases short, with 4 bases between. CDR3 length: 12 residues. CDR1 and CDR2 (germline): PRHDT, FYEKMQ (reference sequence).

This chain links TRBV4-3 with TRBJ1-3, with TRBD1 identical over 9 bases. Germline V gene lookup returns CDR1 LGHNA and CDR2 YSLEER. The V gene end was trimmed by 0 bases and the J gene end by 4 bases; junction bases not matched to a gene: 4. The CDR3 consists of 16 residues. CDR3 bases: TGCGCCAGCAGCCAAGATGGGGGGACAGGGGGAAACACCATATATTTT. This sequence encodes CASSQDGGTGGNTIYF.

This chain connects TRBV7-9 to TRBJ2-7; 8 bases line up with TRBD2. V lost 5 bases and J lost 7; bases outside the gene matches: 7. The CDR3 has 13 amino acids. Germline V lookup: CDR1 SEHNR, CDR2 FQNEAQ (reference sequence). CDR3 in amino acids: CASSRGGPWEQYF. DNA for the CDR3: TGTGCCAGCAGCCGGGGGGGACCTTGGGAGCAGTACTTC.

The chain employs TRBV28 and TRBJ2-3, with D possibly called TRBD1 or TRBD2 (5 bases each). The CDR3 length is 12 residues. The V gene lost 5 bases and the J gene lost 7 bases, with 10 bases spanning the gap. The germline gives CDR1 MDHEN, CDR2 SYDVKM. As DNA, the CDR3 is TGTGCCAGCAGTACGGGACCAAATACGCAGTATTTT. This sequence encodes CASSTGPNTQYF.